This T cell receptor (beta chain) originates from a study of T cells in Graves' hyperthyroidism and ophthalmopathy. Study context: Peripheral blood was taken when the disease was first diagnosed, before any treatment began.

Amplification of TCR beta CDR3 regions was performed using RNA transcripts as template. HTBI primers drove first-round RT-PCR of the TCR CDR3. Each CDR3 protein is one row after TCRdb ran MiXCR on the multiplex PCR reads. This table holds some 620,000 distinct CDR3 sequences, around 16% found once. This clonotype was detected many times. Germline V gives CDR1 SQVTM, CDR2 ANQGSEA. Trimming removed 3 bases from V and 1 base from J, with 6 bases in between. CDR3 length: 12 amino acids. V and J are TRBV29-1 and TRBJ1-1; D is undetermined. The sequence came from a woman aged 25 to 45 with Graves' hyperthyroidism. The sample taken for sequencing was blood. This CDR3 reads CSVDWANTEAFF. Written as DNA, the CDR3 is TGCAGCGTTGATTGGGCGAACACTGAAGCTTTCTTT.